The source of this T cell receptor beta chain is a study of shared clonotypes between healthy human individuals. Study overall: CD4 naive and memory got three plates each, CD8 naive two, CD8 memory one. Study-wide points: A reduction in generation probabilities was seen for non-shared clonotypes relative to those shared by all four donors. Larger estimated richness was generally seen in naive subsets than in memory subsets.

A remark on this clone: Its antigen remains unidentified.

Study donors comprised healthy, HIV-negative adults devoid of recent acute infection or vaccination. Germline V lookup: CDR1 MNHNS, CDR2 SASEGT. Trimming shortened V by 2 bases and J by 2 bases, and 10 bases separated the two germline ends. This CDR3 has 14 residues. Produced via immunoSEQ multiplex PCR; TCRdb's table is partial and in-frame only. The sample includes 2.3 million or so clones, approximately 93% seen only once; the top ten take 0.39%. The receptor was derived from a man aged 18 to 30 in good health. Some clones in this sample may be carry-over from other donors' samples. Input material: naive CD4+ T cells from PBMCs. Subset in this sample: CD45RA+ positively selected. The V and J genes are TRBV6-1 and TRBJ2-7; D gene ambiguous. In DNA, the CDR3 is TGTGCCAGCAGTGAACCGTTTTGGACCTACGAGCAGTACTTC. Amino acids: CASSEPFWTYEQYF.